A selection of T cell receptor beta chains follows, all from one sample in a study of beta chain features in type 1 diabetes. Profiled with immunoSEQ multiplex PCR; TCRdb holds only in-frame clones, not every one. This sample yields around 650,000 clones, of which about an eighth are seen a single time; around 0.12% belongs to the top ten. The sequencing input was naive CD4+ T cells from blood. The receptors stem from a man between 25 and 39 years old with type 1 diabetes. Both conserved end residues are part of each CDR3. The order of the fields is J gene, D gene, V gene, clone size, CDR3 DNA, CDR3 protein. The D gene is left open where the match is weak. Expanded clones get a size class; other rows say once, few or many, or leave the size out.

>TRBJ2-7|NA|TRBV5-6|NA
TGTGCCAGCAGCCGCCGCGGCTCACCTGAATCCTACGAGCAGTACTTC
CASSRRGSPESYEQYF
>TRBJ2-1|NA|TRBV19|few
TGTGCCAGTAGGGCGACAGCCTCACTAACGCCGGATGAGCAGTTCTTC
CASRATASLTPDEQFF
>TRBJ2-3|NA|TRBV6-5|few
TGTGCCAGCAGTTACCAAGGACTCAGCACAGATACGCAGTATTTT
CASSYQGLSTDTQYF
>TRBJ1-1|NA|TRBV19|NA
TGTGCCAGTAGTCGGGACGGTAACACTGAAGCTTTCTTT
CASSRDGNTEAFF
>TRBJ1-2|TRBD1|TRBV18|NA
TGTGCCAGCTCACCCAACAGTGGGACAGACTATGGCTACACCTTC
CASSPNSGTDYGYTF
>TRBJ2-1|NA|TRBV4-2|NA
TGTGCCAGCAGCCAAGATAGACCCACACGAATTAATGAGCAGTTCTTC
CASSQDRPTRINEQFF
>TRBJ1-2|NA|TRBV20-1|NA
TGCAGTGCAGGGAACTATGGCTACACCTTC
CSAGNYGYTF
>TRBJ2-2|TRBD1|TRBV13|few
TGTGCCAGCACCAAGGGGGACAGGGACACCGGGGAGCTGTTTTTT
CASTKGDRDTGELFF
>TRBJ2-3|TRBD1|TRBV2|few
TGTGCCAGCAGTAGACAGGGGGCTGACGGAGATACGCAGTATTTT
CASSRQGADGDTQYF
>TRBJ2-3|NA|TRBV11-3|NA
TGTGCCAGCAGAGGGGATACGCAGTATTTT
CASRGDTQYF
>TRBJ1-6|NA|TRBV7-2|NA
TGTGCCAGCAGCTTAGGGGGCGGGAGCACCAAAACACCCCTCCACTTT
CASSLGGGSTKTPLHF
>TRBJ2-2|NA|TRBV7-2|few
TGTGCCAGCAGCTTAATGCGGGGGCAAAACGGGGAGCTGTTTTTT
CASSLMRGQNGELFF
>TRBJ1-5|TRBD1|TRBV30|NA
TGTGCCTGGAGTGACAGGGGGGCTCGGCCCCAGCATTTT
CAWSDRGARPQHF
>TRBJ2-7|NA|TRBV7-2|few
TGTGCCAGCAGCCTGGTACAACGCTACGAGCAGTACTTC
CASSLVQRYEQYF
>TRBJ2-1|NA|TRBV29-1|many
TGCAGCGTAGCGGGACAGCTCTACAATGAGCAGTTCTTC
CSVAGQLYNEQFF
>TRBJ2-6|TRBD1|TRBV19|few
TGTGCCAGTAGTCCGGGGACAGCTGGGGCCAACGTCCTGACTTTC
CASSPGTAGANVLTF
>TRBJ2-6|NA|TRBV6-5|few
TGTGCCAGCAGGGCAGGTAGCTCTGGGGCCAACGTCCTGACTTTC
CASRAGSSGANVLTF
>TRBJ1-1|NA|TRBV10-3|NA
TGTGCCATCAAAGGTGCGGGGTCTGAAGCTTTCTTT
CAIKGAGSEAFF
>TRBJ2-7|NA|TRBV7-3|NA
TGTGCCAGCAGCTTAGGTAGGGCACTCTCCTACGAGCAGTACTTC
CASSLGRALSYEQYF
>TRBJ2-1|TRBD2|TRBV29-1|NA
TGCAGCGTTGAATCCCTGGCGGGGGGGCCGGGCAATGAGCAGTTCTTC
CSVESLAGGPGNEQFF
>TRBJ1-1|NA|TRBV2|few
TGTGCCAGCAGCCCCGGGACCTTGAACACTGAAGCTTTCTTT
CASSPGTLNTEAFF
>TRBJ2-3|TRBD2|TRBV6-6|NA
TGTGCCAGCAGTTACGGGGCTAGCGGGCGCACAGATACGCAGTATTTT
CASSYGASGRTDTQYF
>TRBJ2-7|TRBD1|TRBV6-1|NA
TGTGCCAGCAGTGCCTTCCCCATACCGGGACAGGGCTACGAGCAGTACTTC
CASSAFPIPGQGYEQYF
>TRBJ1-4|NA|TRBV18|few
TGTGCCAGCTCACCTTCAGGGAGAGTAAGGGAAAAACTGTTTTTT
CASSPSGRVREKLFF
>TRBJ1-4|TRBD1|TRBV2|once
TGTGCCACCCGGGGGGGACAGGGGAGTGAAAAACTGTTTTTT
CATRGGQGSEKLFF
>TRBJ2-2|NA|TRBV6-5|NA
TGTGCCAGCAGTTTGTATGGGCACGCGAACACCGGGGAGCTGTTTTTT
CASSLYGHANTGELFF
>TRBJ2-5|NA|TRBV27|NA
TGTGCCAGCAGTCGTGACAGGTCCCCTCCCAACCAAGAGACCCAGTACTTC
CASSRDRSPPNQETQYF
>TRBJ2-7|TRBD1|TRBV18|few
TGTGCCAGCTCACCGGGGACAGGGGGCCACGAGCAGTACTTC
CASSPGTGGHEQYF
>TRBJ1-2|TRBD1|TRBV4-1|NA
TGCGCCAGCAGCGCACCGGGACAGGGAAGAACCTATGGCTACACCTTC
CASSAPGQGRTYGYTF
>TRBJ2-2|NA|TRBV7-3|NA
TGTGCCAGCAGCTTGTCTAGACAGGCCGCGAACACCGGGGAGCTGTTTTTT
CASSLSRQAANTGELFF
>TRBJ2-5|NA|TRBV9|few
TGTGCCAGCAGCGTAGGACAGGACCAAGAGACCCAGTACTTC
CASSVGQDQETQYF
>TRBJ2-5|NA|TRBV5-6|few
TGTGCCAGCAGCTCGAACCGCGGGACAGCAATTCAAGAGACCCAGTACTTC
CASSSNRGTAIQETQYF
>TRBJ1-4|NA|TRBV6-6|few
TGTGCCAGCCGGACTAATGAAAAACTGTTTTTT
CASRTNEKLFF
>TRBJ2-7|NA|TRBV6-5|NA
TGTGCCAGCAGCGCTGGTGGCGAGCAGTACTTC
CASSAGGEQYF
>TRBJ2-5|TRBD1|TRBV6-1|few
TGTGCCAGCAGTGAAATTAGACAGGGTTTCAAGGAGACCCAGTACTTC
CASSEIRQGFKETQYF
>TRBJ2-1|NA|TRBV7-9|few
TGTGCCAGCAGCTTAGGACACCCGATTGGGAATGAGCAGTTCTTC
CASSLGHPIGNEQFF